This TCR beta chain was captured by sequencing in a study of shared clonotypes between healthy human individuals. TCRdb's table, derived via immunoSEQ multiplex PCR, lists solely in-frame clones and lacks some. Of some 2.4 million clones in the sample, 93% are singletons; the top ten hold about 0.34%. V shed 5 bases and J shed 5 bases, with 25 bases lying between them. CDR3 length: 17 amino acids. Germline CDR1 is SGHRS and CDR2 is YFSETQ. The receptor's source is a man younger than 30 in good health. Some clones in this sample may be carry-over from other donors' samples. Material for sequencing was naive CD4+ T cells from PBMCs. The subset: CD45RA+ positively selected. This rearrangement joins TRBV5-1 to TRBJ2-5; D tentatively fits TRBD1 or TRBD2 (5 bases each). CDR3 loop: CASSPSGQAGSWETQYF. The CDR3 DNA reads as TGCGCCAGCAGTCCTTCGGGGCAGGCGGGTTCGTGGGAGACCCAGTACTTC.